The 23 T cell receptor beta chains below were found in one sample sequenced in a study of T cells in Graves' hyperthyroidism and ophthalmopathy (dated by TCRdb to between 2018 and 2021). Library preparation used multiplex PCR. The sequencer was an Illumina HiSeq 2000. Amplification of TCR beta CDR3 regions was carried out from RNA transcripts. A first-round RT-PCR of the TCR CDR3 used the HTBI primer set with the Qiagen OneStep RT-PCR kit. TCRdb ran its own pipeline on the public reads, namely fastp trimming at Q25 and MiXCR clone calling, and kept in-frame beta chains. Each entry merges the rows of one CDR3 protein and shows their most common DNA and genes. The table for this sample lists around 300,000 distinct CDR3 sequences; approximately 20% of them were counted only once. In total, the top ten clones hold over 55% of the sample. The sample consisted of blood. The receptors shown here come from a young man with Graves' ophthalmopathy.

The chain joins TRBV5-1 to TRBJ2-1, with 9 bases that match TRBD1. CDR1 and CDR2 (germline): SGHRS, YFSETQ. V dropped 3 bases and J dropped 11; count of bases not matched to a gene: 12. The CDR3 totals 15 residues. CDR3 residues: CASSSGQGVSTKQFF. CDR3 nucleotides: TGCGCCAGCAGCTCGGGACAGGGAGTATCCACCAAGCAGTTCTTC.

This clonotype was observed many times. The CDR3 protein is CASSLERQPSETQYF. CDR3 coding DNA: TGTGCCAGCAGCTTAGAACGTCAACCATCAGAGACCCAGTACTTC. The chain is built from TRBV11-3 and TRBJ2-5; D unresolved. This CDR3 comprises 15 residues. V was trimmed by 0 bases and J by 4 bases, leaving 12 bases between them. The germline gives CDR1 SGHNT, CDR2 YENEEA. The full variable domain, its missing parts supplied by reference TRBV11-3 and TRBJ2-5, is EAGVVQSPRYKIIEKKQPVAFWCNPISGHNTLYWYLQNLGQGPELLIRYENEEAVDDSQLPKDRFSAERLKGVDSTLKIQPAELGDSAVYLCASSLERQPSETQYFGPGTRLLVL.

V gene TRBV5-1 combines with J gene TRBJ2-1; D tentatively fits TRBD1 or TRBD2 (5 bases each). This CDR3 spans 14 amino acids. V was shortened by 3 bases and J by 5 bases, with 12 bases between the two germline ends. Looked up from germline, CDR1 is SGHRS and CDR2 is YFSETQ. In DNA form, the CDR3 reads TGCGCCAGCAGCTCCACCGGGACCCACAATGAGCAGTTCTTC. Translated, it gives CASSSTGTHNEQFF. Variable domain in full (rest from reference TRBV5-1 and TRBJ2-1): KAGVTQTPRYLIKTRGQQVTLSCSPISGHRSVSWYQQTPGQGLQFLFEYFSETQRNKGNFPGRFSGRQFSNSRSEMNVSTLELGDSALYLCASSSTGTHNEQFFGPGTRLTVL.

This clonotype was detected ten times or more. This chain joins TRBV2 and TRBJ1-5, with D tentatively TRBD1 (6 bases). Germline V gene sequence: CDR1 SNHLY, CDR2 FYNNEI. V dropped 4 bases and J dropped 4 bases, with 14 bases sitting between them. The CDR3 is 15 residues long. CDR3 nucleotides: TGTGCCAGCAGTGCTTCGACAGGCGGAAATCAGCCCCAGCATTTT. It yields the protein CASSASTGGNQPQHF.

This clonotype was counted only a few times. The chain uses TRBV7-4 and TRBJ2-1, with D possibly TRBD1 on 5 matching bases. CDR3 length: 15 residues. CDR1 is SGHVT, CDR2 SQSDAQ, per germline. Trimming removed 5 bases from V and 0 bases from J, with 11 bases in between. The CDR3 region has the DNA TGTGCCAGCAGCATGGACACGAGCTCCTACAATGAGCAGTTCTTC. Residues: CASSMDTSSYNEQFF.

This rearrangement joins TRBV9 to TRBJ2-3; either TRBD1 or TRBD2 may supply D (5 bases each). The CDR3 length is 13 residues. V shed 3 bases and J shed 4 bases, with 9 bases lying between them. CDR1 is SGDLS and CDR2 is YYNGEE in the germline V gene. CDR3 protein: CASSEGPPDTQYF. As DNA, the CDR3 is TGTGCCAGCAGCGAGGGACCCCCAGATACGCAGTATTTT.

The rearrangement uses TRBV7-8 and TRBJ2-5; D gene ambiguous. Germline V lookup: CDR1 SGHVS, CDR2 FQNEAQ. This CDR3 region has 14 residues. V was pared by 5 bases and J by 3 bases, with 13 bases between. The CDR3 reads CASSQISRKETQYF. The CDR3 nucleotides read TGTGCCAGCAGCCAGATTTCCAGAAAAGAGACCCAGTACTTC.

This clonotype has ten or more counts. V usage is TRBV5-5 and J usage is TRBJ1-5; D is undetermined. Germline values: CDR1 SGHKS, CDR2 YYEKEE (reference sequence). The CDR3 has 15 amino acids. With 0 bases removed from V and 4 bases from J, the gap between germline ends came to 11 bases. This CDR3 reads CASSLAVTANQPQHF. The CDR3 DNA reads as TGTGCCAGCAGCTTGGCCGTGACGGCGAATCAGCCCCAGCATTTT.

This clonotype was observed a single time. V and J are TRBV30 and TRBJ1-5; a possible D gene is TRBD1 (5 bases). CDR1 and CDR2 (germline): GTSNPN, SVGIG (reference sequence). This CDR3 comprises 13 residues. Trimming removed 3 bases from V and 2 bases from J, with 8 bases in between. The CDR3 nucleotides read TGTGCCTGGAGCCCACAGGGCAATCAGCCCCAGCATTTT. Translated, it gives CAWSPQGNQPQHF.

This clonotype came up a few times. The CDR3 DNA follows: TGTGCCAGCGGCCCCCCAGGCCCGGGAACAGAGACCCAGTACTTC. Translating gives CASGPPGPGTETQYF. J is TRBJ2-5 and V is TRBV11-2, with D possibly TRBD2 on 5 matching bases. Germline CDR1 reads SGHAT; CDR2 reads FQNNGV. The V end lost 8 bases, the J end lost 4 bases, and 20 bases lay between the germline ends. The CDR3 covers 15 residues.

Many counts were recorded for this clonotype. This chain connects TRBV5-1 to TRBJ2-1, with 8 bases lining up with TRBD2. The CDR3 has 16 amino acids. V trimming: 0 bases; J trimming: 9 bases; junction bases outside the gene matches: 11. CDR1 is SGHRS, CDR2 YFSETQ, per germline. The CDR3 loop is CASSLGYGRARSEQFF. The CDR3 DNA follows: TGCGCCAGCAGCTTGGGATACGGGAGGGCCCGGAGTGAGCAGTTCTTC.

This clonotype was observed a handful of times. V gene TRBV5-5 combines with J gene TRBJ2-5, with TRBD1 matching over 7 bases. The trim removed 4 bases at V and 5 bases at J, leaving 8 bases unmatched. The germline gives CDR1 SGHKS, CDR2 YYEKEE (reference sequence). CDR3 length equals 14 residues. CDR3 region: CASSPGQAVETQYF. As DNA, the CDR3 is TGTGCCAGCAGCCCCGGACAGGCGGTCGAGACCCAGTACTTC.

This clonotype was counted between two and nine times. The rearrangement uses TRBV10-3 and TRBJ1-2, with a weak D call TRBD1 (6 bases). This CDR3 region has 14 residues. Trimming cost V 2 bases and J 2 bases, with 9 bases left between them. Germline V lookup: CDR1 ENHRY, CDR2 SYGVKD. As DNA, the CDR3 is TGTGCCATCAGTGAGACGGGACACAACTATGGCTACACCTTC. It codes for CAISETGHNYGYTF.

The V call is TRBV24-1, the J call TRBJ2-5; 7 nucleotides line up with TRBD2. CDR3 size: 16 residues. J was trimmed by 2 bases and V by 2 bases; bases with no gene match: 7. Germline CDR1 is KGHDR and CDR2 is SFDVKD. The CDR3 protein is CATSDSPTSVQETQYF. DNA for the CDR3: TGTGCCACCAGTGATTCACCTACTAGCGTTCAAGAGACCCAGTACTTC.

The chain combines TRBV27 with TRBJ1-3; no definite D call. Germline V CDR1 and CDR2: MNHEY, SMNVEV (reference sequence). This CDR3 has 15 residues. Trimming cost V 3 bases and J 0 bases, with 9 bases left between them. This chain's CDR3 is CASSLQAASGNTIYF. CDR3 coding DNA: TGTGCCAGCAGTTTGCAAGCTGCCTCTGGAAACACCATATATTTT.

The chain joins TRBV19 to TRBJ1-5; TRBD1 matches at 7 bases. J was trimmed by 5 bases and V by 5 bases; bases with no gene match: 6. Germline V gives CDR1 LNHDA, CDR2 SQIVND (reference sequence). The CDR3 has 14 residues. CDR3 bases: TGTGCCAGTAGTGAGGGGGCAATGTATCAGCCCCAGCATTTT. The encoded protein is CASSEGAMYQPQHF.

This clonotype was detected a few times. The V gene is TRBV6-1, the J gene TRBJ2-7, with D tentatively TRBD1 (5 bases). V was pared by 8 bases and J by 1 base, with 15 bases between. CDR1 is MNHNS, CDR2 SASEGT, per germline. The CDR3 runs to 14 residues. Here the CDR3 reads CASGASDTSYEQYF. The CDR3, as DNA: TGTGCCAGCGGCGCTTCGGACACTTCCTACGAGCAGTACTTC.

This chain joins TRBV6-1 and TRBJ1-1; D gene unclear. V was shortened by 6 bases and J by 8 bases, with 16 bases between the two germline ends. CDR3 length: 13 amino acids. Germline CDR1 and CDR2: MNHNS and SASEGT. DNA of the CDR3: TGTGCCAGCAGAACCTCTAGGGCTGGGGAAGCTTTCTTT. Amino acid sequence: CASRTSRAGEAFF.

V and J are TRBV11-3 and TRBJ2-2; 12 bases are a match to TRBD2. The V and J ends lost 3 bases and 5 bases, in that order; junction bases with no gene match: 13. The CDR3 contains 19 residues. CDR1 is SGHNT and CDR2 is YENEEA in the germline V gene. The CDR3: CASSFRQLAGGWGTGELFF. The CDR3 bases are TGTGCCAGCAGCTTTAGACAACTAGCGGGAGGTTGGGGAACCGGGGAGCTGTTTTTT.

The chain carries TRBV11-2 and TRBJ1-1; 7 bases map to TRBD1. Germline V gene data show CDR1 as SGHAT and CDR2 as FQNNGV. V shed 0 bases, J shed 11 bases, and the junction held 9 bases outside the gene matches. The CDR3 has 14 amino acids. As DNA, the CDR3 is TGTGCCAGCAGCTTAGAGGGCATGACAGGGTTTGCTTTCTTT. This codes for CASSLEGMTGFAFF.

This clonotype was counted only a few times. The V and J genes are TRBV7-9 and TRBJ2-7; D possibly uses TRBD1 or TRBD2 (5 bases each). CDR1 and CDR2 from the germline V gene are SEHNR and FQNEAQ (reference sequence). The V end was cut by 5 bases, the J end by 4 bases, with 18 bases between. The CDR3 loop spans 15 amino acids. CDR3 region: CASSRRDRILYEQYF. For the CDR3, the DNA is TGTGCCAGCAGCCGCCGGGACCGAATACTATACGAGCAGTACTTC.

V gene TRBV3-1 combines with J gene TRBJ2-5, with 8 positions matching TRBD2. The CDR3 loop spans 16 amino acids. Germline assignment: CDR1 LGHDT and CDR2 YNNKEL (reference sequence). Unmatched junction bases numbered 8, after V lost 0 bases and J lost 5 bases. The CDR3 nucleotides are TGTGCCAGCAGCCAAGATAGGGCGGGGGGCCGGGAGACCCAGTACTTC. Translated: CASSQDRAGGRETQYF.

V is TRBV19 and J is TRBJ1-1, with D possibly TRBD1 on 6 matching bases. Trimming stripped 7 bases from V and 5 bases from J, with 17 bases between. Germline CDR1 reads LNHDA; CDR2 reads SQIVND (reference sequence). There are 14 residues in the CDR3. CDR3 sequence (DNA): TGTGCCAGTACTAACAGGGTGGGGGGGACTGAAGCTTTCTTT. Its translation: CASTNRVGGTEAFF.